This paragraph covers one TCR beta chain sequence. Method: immunoSEQ multiplex PCR; TCRdb's copy keeps in-frame clones and lacks some. The sample has roughly 2.2 million clones; approximately 93% are singletons. This CDR3 is 18 amino acids long. Trimming took 4 bases from V and 0 from J; bases not matched to a gene: 12. In germline, CDR1 is SGHTA, CDR2 FQGTGA. This specimen comes from a study of shared clonotypes between healthy human individuals. The source of this sequence is a man between 18 and 29 years old in good health. Some clones in this sample may be carry-over from other donors' samples. Material for sequencing was naive CD4+ T cells from PBMCs. Subset noted: CD45RA+ positively selected. This chain links TRBV7-3 with TRBJ2-1; the match to TRBD2 covers 7 bases. This chain's CDR3 is CASSWRASGPYSYNEQFF. The CDR3 bases are TGTGCCAGCAGCTGGCGGGCTAGCGGTCCCTACTCCTACAATGAGCAGTTCTTC. The whole variable domain, filled in from reference TRBV7-3 and TRBJ2-1, reads GAGVSQTPSNKVTEKGKYVELRCDPISGHTALYWYRQSLGQGPEFLIYFQGTGAADDSGLPNDRFFAVRPEGSVSTLKIQRTERGDSAVYLCASSWRASGPYSYNEQFFGPGTRLTVL.